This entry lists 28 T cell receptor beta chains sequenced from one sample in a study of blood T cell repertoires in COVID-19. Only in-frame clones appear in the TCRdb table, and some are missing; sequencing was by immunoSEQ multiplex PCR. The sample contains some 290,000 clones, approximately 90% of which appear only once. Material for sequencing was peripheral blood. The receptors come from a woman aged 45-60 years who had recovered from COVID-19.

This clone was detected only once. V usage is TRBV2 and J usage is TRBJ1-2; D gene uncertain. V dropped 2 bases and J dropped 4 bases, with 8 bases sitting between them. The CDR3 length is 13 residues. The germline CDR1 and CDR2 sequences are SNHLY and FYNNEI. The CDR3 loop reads CASSERGFYGYTF. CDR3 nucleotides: TGTGCCAGCAGTGAACGAGGGTTCTATGGCTACACCTTC.

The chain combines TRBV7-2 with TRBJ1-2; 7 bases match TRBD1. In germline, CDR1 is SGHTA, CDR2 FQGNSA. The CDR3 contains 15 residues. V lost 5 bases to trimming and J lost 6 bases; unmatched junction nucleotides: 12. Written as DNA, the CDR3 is TGTGCCAGCAGCCCCTGGGCTACAGGACAGGATGGCTACACCTTC. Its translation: CASSPWATGQDGYTF.

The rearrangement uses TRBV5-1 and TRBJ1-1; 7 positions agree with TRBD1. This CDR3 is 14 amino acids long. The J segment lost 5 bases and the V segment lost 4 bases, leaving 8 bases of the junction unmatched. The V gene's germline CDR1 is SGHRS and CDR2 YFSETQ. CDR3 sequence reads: CASSATGVGTEAFF. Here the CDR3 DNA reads TGCGCCAGCAGCGCTACAGGGGTTGGGACTGAAGCTTTCTTT.

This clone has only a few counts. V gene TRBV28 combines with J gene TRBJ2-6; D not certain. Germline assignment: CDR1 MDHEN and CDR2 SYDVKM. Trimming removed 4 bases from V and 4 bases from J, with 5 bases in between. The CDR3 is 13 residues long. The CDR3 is CASSSSGANVLTF. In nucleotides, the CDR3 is TGTGCCAGCAGTTCGTCCGGGGCCAACGTCCTGACTTTC. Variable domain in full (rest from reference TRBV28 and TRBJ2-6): DVKVTQSSRYLVKRTGEKVFLECVQDMDHENMFWYRQDPGLGLRLIYFSYDVKMKEKGDIPEGYSVSREKKERFSLILESASTNQTSMYLCASSSSGANVLTFGAGSRLTVL.

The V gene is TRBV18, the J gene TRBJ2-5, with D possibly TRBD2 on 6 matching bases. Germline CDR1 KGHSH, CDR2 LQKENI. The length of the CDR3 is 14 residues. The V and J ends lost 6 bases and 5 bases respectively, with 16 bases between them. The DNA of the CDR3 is TGTGCCAGCTCCCCGGCCCCGGGAGTGGAGACCCAGTACTTC. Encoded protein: CASSPAPGVETQYF.

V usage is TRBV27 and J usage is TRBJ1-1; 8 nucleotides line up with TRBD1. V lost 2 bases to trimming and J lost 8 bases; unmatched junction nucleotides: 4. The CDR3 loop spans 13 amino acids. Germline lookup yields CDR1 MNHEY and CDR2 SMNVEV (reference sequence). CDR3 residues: CASSLGYRGEAFF. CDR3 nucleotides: TGTGCCAGCAGTTTAGGGTACAGGGGGGAAGCTTTCTTT.

CDR3 amino acids: CASSLTAGASSPLHF. The CDR3 coding sequence is TGTGCCAGCAGCTTAACGGCAGGGGCAAGTTCACCCCTCCACTTT. The V call is TRBV7-2, the J call TRBJ1-6; D perhaps matches TRBD1 (6 bases). V lost 2 bases, J lost 9 bases, and 14 bases lay in between. This CDR3 spans 15 amino acids. Germline V gives CDR1 SGHTA, CDR2 FQGNSA.

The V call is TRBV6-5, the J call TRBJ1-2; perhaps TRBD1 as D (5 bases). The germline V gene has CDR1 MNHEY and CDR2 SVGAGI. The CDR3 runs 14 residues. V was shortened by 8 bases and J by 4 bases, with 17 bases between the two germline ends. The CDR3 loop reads CASAGTSKGYGYTF. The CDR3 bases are TGTGCCAGCGCTGGGACTTCTAAGGGCTATGGCTACACCTTC.

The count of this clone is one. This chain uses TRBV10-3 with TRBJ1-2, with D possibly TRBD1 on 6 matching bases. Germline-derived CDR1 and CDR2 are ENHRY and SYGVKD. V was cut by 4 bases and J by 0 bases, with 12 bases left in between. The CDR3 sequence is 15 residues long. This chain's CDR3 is CAISVGQSTNYGYTF. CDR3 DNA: TGTGCCATCAGTGTTGGACAGTCAACTAACTATGGCTACACCTTC.

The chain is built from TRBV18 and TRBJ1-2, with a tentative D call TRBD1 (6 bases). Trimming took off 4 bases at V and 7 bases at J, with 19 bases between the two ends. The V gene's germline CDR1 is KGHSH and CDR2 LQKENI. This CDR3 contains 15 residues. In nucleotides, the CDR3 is TGTGCCAGCTCACTTCAACAGGGAGATCGGCCTGGCTACACCTTC. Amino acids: CASSLQQGDRPGYTF.

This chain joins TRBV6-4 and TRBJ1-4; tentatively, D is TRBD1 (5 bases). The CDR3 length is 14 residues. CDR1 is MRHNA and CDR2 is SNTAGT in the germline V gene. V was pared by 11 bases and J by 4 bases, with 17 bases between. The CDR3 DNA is TGTGCCCTCCAGGGCGACAACAATAATGAAAAACTGTTTTTT. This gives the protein CALQGDNNNEKLFF.

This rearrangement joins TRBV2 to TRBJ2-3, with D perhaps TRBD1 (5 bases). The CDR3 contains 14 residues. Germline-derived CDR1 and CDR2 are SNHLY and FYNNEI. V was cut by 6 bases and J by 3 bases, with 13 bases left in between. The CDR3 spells CASRILTATDTQYF. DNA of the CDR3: TGTGCCAGCAGGATCCTGACAGCAACAGATACGCAGTATTTT.

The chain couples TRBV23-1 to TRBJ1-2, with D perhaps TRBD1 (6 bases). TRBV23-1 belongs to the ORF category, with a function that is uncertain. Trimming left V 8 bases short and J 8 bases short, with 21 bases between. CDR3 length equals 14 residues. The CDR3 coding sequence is TGCGCCAGCGGGGTACAGGGAGAATTGGGGGGCTACACCTTC. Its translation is CASGVQGELGGYTF.

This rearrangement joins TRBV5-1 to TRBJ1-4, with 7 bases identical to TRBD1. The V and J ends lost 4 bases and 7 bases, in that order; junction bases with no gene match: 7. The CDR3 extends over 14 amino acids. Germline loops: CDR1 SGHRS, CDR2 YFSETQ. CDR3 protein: CASSQTGLIEKLFF. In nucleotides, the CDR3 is TGCGCCAGCAGCCAGACAGGGCTTATTGAAAAACTGTTTTTT.

This CDR3 is CASSLAVELAYEQYF. As DNA, the CDR3 is TGTGCCAGCAGCTTAGCGGTAGAGTTGGCCTACGAGCAGTACTTC. The chain uses TRBV7-2 and TRBJ2-7; no definite D call. Trimming removed 0 bases from V and 2 bases from J, with 11 bases in between. Germline V gene data show CDR1 as SGHTA and CDR2 as FQGNSA. The CDR3 sequence is 15 residues long.

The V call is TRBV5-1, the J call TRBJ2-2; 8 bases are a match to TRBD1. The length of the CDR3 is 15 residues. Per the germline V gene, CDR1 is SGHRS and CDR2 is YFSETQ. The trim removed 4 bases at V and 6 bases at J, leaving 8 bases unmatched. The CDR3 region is CASSPWTGRSGELFF. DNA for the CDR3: TGCGCCAGCAGCCCATGGACAGGGAGGTCCGGGGAGCTGTTTTTT.

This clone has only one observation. CDR3 region: CASSLEGGSYEQYF. CDR3 sequence (DNA): TGCGCCAGCAGCTTGGAAGGGGGCTCCTACGAGCAGTACTTC. The V and J genes are TRBV5-1 and TRBJ2-7, with D possibly TRBD1 on 6 matching bases. CDR1 and CDR2 (germline): SGHRS, YFSETQ. The CDR3 runs 14 residues. V was clipped by 0 bases and J by 0 bases, with 7 bases between them.

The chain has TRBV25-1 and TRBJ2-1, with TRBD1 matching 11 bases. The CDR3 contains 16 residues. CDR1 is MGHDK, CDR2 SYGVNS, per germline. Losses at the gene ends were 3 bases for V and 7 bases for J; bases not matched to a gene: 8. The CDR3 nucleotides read TGTGCCAGCAGTGATAAAGGACAGGGGGCGCGGAATGAGCAGTTCTTC. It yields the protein CASSDKGQGARNEQFF.

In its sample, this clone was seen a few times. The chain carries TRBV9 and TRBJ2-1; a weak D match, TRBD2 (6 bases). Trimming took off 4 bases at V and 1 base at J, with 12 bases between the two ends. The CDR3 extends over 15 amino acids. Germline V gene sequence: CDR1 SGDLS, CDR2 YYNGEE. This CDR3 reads CASSPWSGSYNEQFF. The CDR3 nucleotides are TGTGCCAGCAGCCCCTGGAGCGGGTCCTACAATGAGCAGTTCTTC. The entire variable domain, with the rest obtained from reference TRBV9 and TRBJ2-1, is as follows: DSGVTQTPKHLITATGQRVTLRCSPRSGDLSVYWYQQSLDQGLQFLIQYYNGEERAKGNILERFSAQQFPDLHSELNLSSLELGDSALYFCASSPWSGSYNEQFFGPGTRLTVL.

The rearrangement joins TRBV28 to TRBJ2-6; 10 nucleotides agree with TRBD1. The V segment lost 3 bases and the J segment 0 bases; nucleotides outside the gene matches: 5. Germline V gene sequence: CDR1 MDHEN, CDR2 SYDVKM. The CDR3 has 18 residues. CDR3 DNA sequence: TGTGCCAGCAGTTTCTCCGGGACAGGGGTCTCTGGGGCCAACGTCCTGACTTTC. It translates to CASSFSGTGVSGANVLTF. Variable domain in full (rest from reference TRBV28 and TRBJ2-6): DVKVTQSSRYLVKRTGEKVFLECVQDMDHENMFWYRQDPGLGLRLIYFSYDVKMKEKGDIPEGYSVSREKKERFSLILESASTNQTSMYLCASSFSGTGVSGANVLTFGAGSRLTVL.

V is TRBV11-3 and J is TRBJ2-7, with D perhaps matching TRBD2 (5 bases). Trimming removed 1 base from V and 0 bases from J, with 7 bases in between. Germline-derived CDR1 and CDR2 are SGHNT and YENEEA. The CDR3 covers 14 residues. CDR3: CASSLGGSSYEQYF. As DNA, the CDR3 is TGTGCCAGCAGCTTAGGAGGGAGCTCCTACGAGCAGTACTTC. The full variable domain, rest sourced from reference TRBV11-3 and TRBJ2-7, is EAGVVQSPRYKIIEKKQPVAFWCNPISGHNTLYWYLQNLGQGPELLIRYENEEAVDDSQLPKDRFSAERLKGVDSTLKIQPAELGDSAVYLCASSLGGSSYEQYFGPGTRLTVT.

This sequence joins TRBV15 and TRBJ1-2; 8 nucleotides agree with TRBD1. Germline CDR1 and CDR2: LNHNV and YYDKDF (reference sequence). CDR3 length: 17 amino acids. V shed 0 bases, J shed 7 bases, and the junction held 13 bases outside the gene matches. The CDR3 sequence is CATSRDQAGGVLSGYTF. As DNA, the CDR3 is TGTGCCACCAGCAGAGATCAAGCAGGGGGCGTCTTGAGTGGCTACACCTTC.

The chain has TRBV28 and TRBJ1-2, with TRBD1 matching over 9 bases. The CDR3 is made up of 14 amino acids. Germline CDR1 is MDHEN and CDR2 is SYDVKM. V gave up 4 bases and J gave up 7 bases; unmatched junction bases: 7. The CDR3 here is CASSYRDRVSGYTF. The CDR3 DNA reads TGTGCCAGCAGTTACCGGGACAGGGTCTCTGGCTACACCTTC.

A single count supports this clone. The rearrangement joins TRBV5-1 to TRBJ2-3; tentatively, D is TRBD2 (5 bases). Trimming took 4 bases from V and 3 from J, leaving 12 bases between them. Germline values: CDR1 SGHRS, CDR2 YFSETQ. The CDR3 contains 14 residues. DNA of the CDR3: TGCGCCAGCAGCCCGCGAACTAGTACAGATACGCAGTATTTT. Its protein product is CASSPRTSTDTQYF.

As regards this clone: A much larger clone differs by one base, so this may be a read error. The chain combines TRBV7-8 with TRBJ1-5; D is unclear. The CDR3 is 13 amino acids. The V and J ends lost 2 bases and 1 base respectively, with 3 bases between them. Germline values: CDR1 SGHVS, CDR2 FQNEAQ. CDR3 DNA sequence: TGTGCCAGCAGCTTACAGAGCAATCAGCCCCAGCATTTT. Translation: CASSLQSNQPQHF.

The CDR3 DNA is TGTGCCAGCAGCCCGCTGGGGGGAGAGACCCAGTACTTC. It specifies CASSPLGGETQYF. The rearrangement joins TRBV6-5 to TRBJ2-5, with D maybe TRBD2 (6 bases). This CDR3 is built from 13 residues. CDR1 is MNHEY, CDR2 SVGAGI, per germline. V dropped 6 bases and J dropped 4 bases, with 12 bases sitting between them.

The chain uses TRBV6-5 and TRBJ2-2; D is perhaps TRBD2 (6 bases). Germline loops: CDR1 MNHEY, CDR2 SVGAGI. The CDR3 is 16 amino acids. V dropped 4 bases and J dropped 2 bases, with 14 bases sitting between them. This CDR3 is CASSFSTSPNTGELFF. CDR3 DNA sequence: TGTGCCAGCAGTTTCTCCACTAGCCCCAACACCGGGGAGCTGTTTTTT.

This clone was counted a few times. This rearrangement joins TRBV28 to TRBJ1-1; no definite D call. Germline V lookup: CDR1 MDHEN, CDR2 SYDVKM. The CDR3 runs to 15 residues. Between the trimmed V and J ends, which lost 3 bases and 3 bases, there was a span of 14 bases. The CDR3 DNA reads TGTGCCAGCAGTTTCGGCGGTGATAGACACACTGAAGCTTTCTTT. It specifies CASSFGGDRHTEAFF.